The present T cell receptor (beta chain) was sequenced within a study of blood T cell repertoires in COVID-19. Study details: The cDNA or gDNA used as material had been derived from T cells, B-cell-depleted T cells, or PBMCs.

Germline CDR1 reads MNHEY; CDR2 reads SMNVEV (reference sequence). Losses at the gene ends were 5 bases for V and 7 bases for J; bases not matched to a gene: 6. This CDR3 has 13 residues. Authors' processing steps: The assay estimated nucleated cells by amplifying reference gene primers. The protocol was immunoSEQ multiplex PCR, while the TCRdb copy is restricted to in-frame clones and leaves out a portion. The D gene and trimming were derived from the DNA, and the V and J assignments and clone size from that table. The profile shows 95,000 to 110,000 clones, about 90% of them singletons. This rearrangement joins TRBV27 to TRBJ1-2; 8 bases fit TRBD1. This sequence originates from a human donor in a cohort sampled during active COVID-19. Sequencing used peripheral blood. The CDR3 here is CASSPPGGPGYTF. CDR3 nucleotide sequence: TGTGCCAGCAGTCCCCCAGGGGGCCCTGGCTACACCTTC.